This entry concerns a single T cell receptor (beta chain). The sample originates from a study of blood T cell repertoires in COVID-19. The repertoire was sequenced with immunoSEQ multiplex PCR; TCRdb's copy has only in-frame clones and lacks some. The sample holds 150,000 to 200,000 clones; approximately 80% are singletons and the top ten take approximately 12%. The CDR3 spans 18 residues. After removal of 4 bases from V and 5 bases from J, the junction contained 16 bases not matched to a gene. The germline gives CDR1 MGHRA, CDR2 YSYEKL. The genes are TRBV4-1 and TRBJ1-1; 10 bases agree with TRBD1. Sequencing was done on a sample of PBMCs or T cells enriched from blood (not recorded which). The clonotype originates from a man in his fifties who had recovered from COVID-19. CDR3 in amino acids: CASSPKNKPGQGLTEAFF. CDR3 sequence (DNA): TGCGCCAGCAGCCCCAAGAACAAACCGGGACAGGGGCTGACTGAAGCTTTCTTT.